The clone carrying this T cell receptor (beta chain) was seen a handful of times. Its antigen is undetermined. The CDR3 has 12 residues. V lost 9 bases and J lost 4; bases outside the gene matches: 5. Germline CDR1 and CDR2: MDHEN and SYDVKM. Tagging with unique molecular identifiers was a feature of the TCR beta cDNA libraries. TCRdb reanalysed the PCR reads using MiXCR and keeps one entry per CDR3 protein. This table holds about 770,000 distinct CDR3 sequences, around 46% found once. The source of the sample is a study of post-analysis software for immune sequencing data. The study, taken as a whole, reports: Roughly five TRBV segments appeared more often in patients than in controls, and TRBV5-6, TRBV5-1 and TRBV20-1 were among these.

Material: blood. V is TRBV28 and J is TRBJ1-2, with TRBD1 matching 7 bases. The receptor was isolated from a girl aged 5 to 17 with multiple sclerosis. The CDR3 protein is CASRQGVYGYTF. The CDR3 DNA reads TGTGCCAGTAGACAGGGTGTCTATGGCTACACCTTC.